The rows below give T cell receptor beta chains drawn from one sample of a study of blood T cells in healthy people across ages. Each CDR3 protein gets one entry after TCRdb re-called the 5' RACE reads with MiXCR. This table holds about 1,600,000 distinct CDR3 sequences, around two fifths found once. The source material was blood. These receptors all come from a woman aged 18-29 years in good health. The CDR3 runs from the conserved cysteine through the conserved F or W. A D gene is named only where the DNA matches it firmly. Rows give clone size only sometimes, using once, few, many, or a class for an expanded clone.

D gene | J gene | clone size | V gene | CDR3 DNA | CDR3 protein
. | TRBJ2-1 | few | TRBV4-1 | TGCGCCAGCAGCCAAGATGGGTGGGGCATCCCCTACAATGAGCAGTTCTTC | CASSQDGWGIPYNEQFF
. | TRBJ2-3 | once | TRBV5-1 | TGCGCCTCTGTGTCGGGAGCCGGCACAGATACGCAGTATTTT | CASVSGAGTDTQYF
. | TRBJ2-1 | . | TRBV2 | TGTGCCAGCAGTGGGACTACCCCCACTTTAAATGAGCAGTTCTTC | CASSGTTPTLNEQFF
TRBD1 | TRBJ1-2 | . | TRBV29-1 | TGCAGCTACAGTGGACAGGGCTATGGCTACACCTTC | CSYSGQGYGYTF
. | TRBJ1-1 | . | TRBV12-3/TRBV12-4 | TGTGCCAGCAGTTTTGAACCAAATTTTAGGGGGACTGAAGCTTTCTTT | CASSFEPNFRGTEAFF
. | TRBJ1-1 | . | TRBV11-2 | TGTGCCAGCAGCGCGAAACAGGGCGTGAACACTGAAGCTTTCTTT | CASSAKQGVNTEAFF
TRBD2 | TRBJ2-1 | . | TRBV7-9 | TGTGCCAGCAGCTTAGCAGGGACTAGCGGGGACAATGAGCAGTTCTTC | CASSLAGTSGDNEQFF
. | TRBJ2-3 | . | TRBV13 | TGTGCCAGCAGCTTAAGGCGACAGCGAAGCACAGATACGCAGTATTTT | CASSLRRQRSTDTQYF
TRBD2 | TRBJ2-3 | many | TRBV6-4 | TGTGCCAGCAGTGAATCGACTAGCGGGGGGTCAGATACGCAGTATTTT | CASSESTSGGSDTQYF
TRBD1 | TRBJ2-3 | . | TRBV12-5 | TGTGCTAGTGGACCCCCCGTGAGGGACAGCTTTACAGATACGCAGTATTTT | CASGPPVRDSFTDTQYF
TRBD1 | TRBJ2-4 | few | TRBV20-1 | TGCAGTGCTAGGAGGGGGCAGGCCAAAAACATTCAGTACTTC | CSARRGQAKNIQYF
. | TRBJ2-4 | . | TRBV6-5 | TGTGCCAGCAGTTACCTCTTGGGGGAGCAGTACTTC | CASSYLLGEQYF
TRBD1 | TRBJ1-3 | . | TRBV7-4 | TGTGCCAGCAGCACCCGGGACAGGGACTCTGGAAACACCATATATTTT | CASSTRDRDSGNTIYF
. | TRBJ2-1 | . | TRBV6-2/TRBV6-3 | TGTGCCAGCAGAAAGGACAGCGAAATCTACAATGAGCAGTTCTTC | CASRKDSEIYNEQFF
. | TRBJ1-1 | once | TRBV4-1 | TGCGCCAGCAGCCAACGTGGGCAATCCAACACTGAAGCTTTCTTT | CASSQRGQSNTEAFF
. | TRBJ1-5 | few | TRBV27 | TGTGCCAGCAGTTTATCAGGGGTCGTGACTAGCAATCAGCCCCAGCATTTT | CASSLSGVVTSNQPQHF
. | TRBJ1-1 | few | TRBV15 | TGTGCCACCAGTGGGGGTGGGACTGAAGCTTTCTTT | CATSGGGTEAFF
. | TRBJ2-3 | . | TRBV4-1 | TGCGCCAGCAGCCAACCGCACACCACAGATACGCAGTATTTT | CASSQPHTTDTQYF